This TCR beta chain came from a study of response to subunit inactivated influenza vaccine. Findings and caveats of the study: Only a handful of new T cells, the authors suggested, are recruited with each seasonal influenza vaccination.

With regard to this clonotype: Its antigen is undetermined.

Between the trimmed V and J ends, which lost 1 base and 0 bases, there was a span of 16 bases. The CDR3 extends over 17 amino acids. Germline lookup yields CDR1 LGHDT and CDR2 YNNKEL (reference sequence). TCRdb processed the RT-PCR reads anew with MiXCR; each CDR3 protein has one entry. The sample includes 500,000 to 600,000 distinct CDR3 sequences, less than 10% of them seen just once. V is TRBV3-1 and J is TRBJ2-7; D is perhaps TRBD1 (6 bases). The sequencing used PBMCs from blood, collected about 23 months after vaccination. The origin of this receptor is a man aged 45 to 75 who received an inactivated influenza vaccine. The CDR3 sequence is CASSQALRGQHSYEQYF. The DNA of the CDR3 is TGTGCCAGCAGCCAAGCGTTAAGAGGACAGCACTCCTACGAGCAGTACTTC.